Listed here are 14 T cell receptor beta chains from one sample, sequenced in a study of CD8 T cells in ankylosing spondylitis. No cognate antigen is known for these TCRs. Study-level points and caveats: In ankylosing spondylitis blood, a motif of seven or eight highly homologous TCR beta variants appeared characteristic.

Each CDR3 protein gets one entry after TCRdb re-called the 5' RACE reads with MiXCR. The data hold a few hundred thousand distinct CDR3 sequences, with 7.3% observed a single time. Sequencing used blood, either unsorted or a sorted T cell fraction (not recorded which). The receptors originated from a male donor with ankylosing spondylitis.

A few counts support this clonotype. The chain has TRBV7-9 and TRBJ1-3, with D unclear. Trimming removed 1 base from V and 0 bases from J, with 10 bases in between. CDR1 and CDR2 (germline): SEHNR, FQNEAQ (reference sequence). The CDR3 length is 16 residues. This CDR3 reads CASSLVGSGSGNTIYF. The CDR3 DNA reads as TGTGCCAGCAGCTTAGTTGGGTCCGGCTCTGGAAACACCATATATTTT.

The chain carries TRBV15 and TRBJ2-5, with 7 bases lining up with TRBD2. CDR3 length: 17 amino acids. Germline lookup yields CDR1 LNHNV and CDR2 YYDKDF (reference sequence). V gave up 0 bases and J gave up 0 bases; unmatched junction bases: 7. For the CDR3, the DNA is TGTGCCACCAGCAGAGAAAGGAGGGAGGGTTACCAAGAGACCCAGTACTTC. Its protein product is CATSRERREGYQETQYF.

V is TRBV20-1 and J is TRBJ1-6, with a weak D call TRBD1 (6 bases). Germline-derived CDR1 and CDR2 are DFQATT and SNEGSKA (reference sequence). The CDR3 covers 15 residues. V shed 5 bases and J shed 10 bases, with 21 bases lying between them. CDR3 region: CSAGPYREEDSPLHF. The CDR3 nucleotides read TGCAGTGCTGGCCCCTACAGGGAAGAGGACTCACCCCTCCACTTT.

This clonotype has only a few counts. This chain joins TRBV27 and TRBJ2-7; the D is unclear. The V gene lost 2 bases and the J gene lost 0 bases, with 8 bases spanning the gap. The V gene's germline CDR1 is MNHEY and CDR2 SMNVEV (reference sequence). The CDR3 is 14 residues long. The CDR3 loop is CASSLRGTSYEQYF. The CDR3 nucleotides are TGTGCCAGCAGTTTACGCGGAACCTCCTACGAGCAGTACTTC.

In its sample, this clonotype was seen many times. J is TRBJ1-5 and V is TRBV27, with D maybe TRBD1 (6 bases). Germline assignment: CDR1 MNHEY and CDR2 SMNVEV (reference sequence). The CDR3 totals 14 residues. Trimming left V 6 bases short and J 5 bases short, with 14 bases between. The CDR3 loop reads CASSRGHQDQPQHF. As DNA, the CDR3 is TGTGCCAGCAGCCGGGGACATCAGGATCAGCCCCAGCATTTT.

This clonotype occurred many times. V gene TRBV12-3 or TRBV12-4 combines with J gene TRBJ2-1; D is unresolved. The CDR3 contains 15 residues. V was shortened by 3 bases and J by 0 bases, with 9 bases between the two germline ends. The CDR3 sequence: CASSLNSNSYNEQFF. The CDR3 DNA reads TGTGCCAGCAGTTTGAACAGCAACTCCTACAATGAGCAGTTCTTC.

In its sample, this clonotype was seen many times. The chain is built from TRBV4-3 and TRBJ2-7, with D perhaps being TRBD1 or TRBD2 (5 bases each). This CDR3 is 16 amino acids long. The germline V gene encodes CDR1 LGHNA and CDR2 YSLEER. The germline V and J ends were trimmed by 0 bases and 2 bases, with 14 bases remaining between them. For the CDR3, the DNA is TGCGCCAGCAGCCAAGATTTTGGGACCCTTACCTACGAGCAGTACTTC. Translating it yields CASSQDFGTLTYEQYF.

The chain recombines TRBV27 with TRBJ2-3; 7 bases match TRBD2. From germline, CDR1 is MNHEY and CDR2 SMNVEV (reference sequence). The CDR3 spans 13 residues. The V and J ends lost 8 bases and 4 bases, in that order; junction bases with no gene match: 6. The CDR3 loop reads CASGGSGADTQYF. CDR3 sequence (DNA): TGTGCCAGCGGCGGGAGTGGGGCAGATACGCAGTATTTT.

The V gene is TRBV28, the J gene TRBJ1-2; D is undetermined. The V gene's germline CDR1 is MDHEN and CDR2 SYDVKM. V gave up 8 bases and J gave up 0 bases, with 7 bases separating them. The CDR3 runs 12 residues. The CDR3 spells CASLRANYGYTF. As DNA, the CDR3 is TGTGCCAGCCTGAGGGCTAACTATGGCTACACCTTC.

This clonotype showed up many times. This rearrangement joins TRBV7-9 to TRBJ1-2; TRBD1 is a possible D gene (5 bases). V was trimmed by 1 base and J by 4 bases, leaving 10 bases between them. This CDR3 contains 14 residues. Per germline, CDR1 SEHNR and CDR2 FQNEAQ (reference sequence). The DNA of the CDR3 is TGTGCCAGCAGCTTAGTGGGGGAACTCTATGGCTACACCTTC. It encodes CASSLVGELYGYTF. Combining the CDR3 with reference TRBV7-9 and TRBJ1-2 gives the whole variable domain DTGVSQNPRHKITKRGQNVTFRCDPISEHNRLYWYRQTLGQGPEFLTYFQNEAQLEKSRLLSDRFSAERPKGSFSTLEIQRTEQGDSAMYLCASSLVGELYGYTFGSGTRLTVV.

This clonotype was picked up many times. The rearrangement links TRBV5-1 to TRBJ2-3; 12 bases are a match to TRBD1. Per germline, CDR1 SGHRS and CDR2 YFSETQ. The ends lost 0 bases at V and 4 bases at J; junction bases unmatched: 9. This CDR3 has 18 residues. The CDR3: CASSLEWGQGAYPDTQYF. The CDR3 nucleotides are TGCGCCAGCAGCTTGGAGTGGGGACAGGGGGCGTACCCAGATACGCAGTATTTT. Complete variable domain (other parts from reference TRBV5-1 and TRBJ2-3): KAGVTQTPRYLIKTRGQQVTLSCSPISGHRSVSWYQQTPGQGLQFLFEYFSETQRNKGNFPGRFSGRQFSNSRSEMNVSTLELGDSALYLCASSLEWGQGAYPDTQYFGPGTRLTVL.

This clonotype appeared many times. The rearrangement joins TRBV7-6 to TRBJ2-5; weak D call: TRBD1 (5 bases). The CDR3 runs to 17 residues. Germline assignment: CDR1 SGHVS and CDR2 FNYEAQ. The V and J ends lost 1 base and 2 bases respectively, with 17 bases between them. The CDR3 is CASSLVLRGHRQETQYF. The DNA of the CDR3 is TGTGCCAGCAGCTTAGTACTTCGCGGACACCGACAAGAGACCCAGTACTTC. The full variable domain, completed using reference TRBV7-6 and TRBJ2-5, is GAGVSQSPRYKVTKRGQDVALRCDPISGHVSLYWYRQALGQGPEFLTYFNYEAQQDKSGLPNDRFSAERPEGSISTLTIQRTEQRDSAMYRCASSLVLRGHRQETQYFGPGTRLLVL.

This clonotype was seen many times. The rearrangement uses TRBV5-1 and TRBJ2-1; the D gene is possibly TRBD2 (6 bases). Trimming pared 6 bases from V and 5 bases from J, leaving 12 bases between. Germline-derived CDR1 and CDR2 are SGHRS and YFSETQ. This CDR3 region has 13 residues. Here the CDR3 DNA reads TGCGCCAGCAAACCGGGACTTAACAATGAGCAGTTCTTC. Protein product: CASKPGLNNEQFF.

This clonotype appeared many times. The gene calls are TRBV29-1 and TRBJ2-2, with 9 bases aligning to TRBD2. Germline values: CDR1 SQVTM, CDR2 ANQGSEA. V gave up 6 bases and J gave up 3 bases; unmatched junction bases: 5. This CDR3 has 14 amino acids. CDR3 sequence: CSVRGGLDTGELFF. The CDR3 DNA reads TGCAGCGTGCGGGGGGGGCTGGACACCGGGGAGCTGTTTTTT.